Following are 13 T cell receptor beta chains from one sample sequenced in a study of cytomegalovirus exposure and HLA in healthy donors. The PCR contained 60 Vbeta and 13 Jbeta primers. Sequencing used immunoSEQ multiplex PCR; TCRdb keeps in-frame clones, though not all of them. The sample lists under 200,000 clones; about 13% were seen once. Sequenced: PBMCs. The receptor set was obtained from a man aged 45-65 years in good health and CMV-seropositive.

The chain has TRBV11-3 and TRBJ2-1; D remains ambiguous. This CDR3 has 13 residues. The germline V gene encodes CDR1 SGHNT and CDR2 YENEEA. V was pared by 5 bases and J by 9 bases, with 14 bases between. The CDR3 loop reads CASSPLVDGEQFF. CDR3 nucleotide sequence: TGTGCCAGCAGCCCCCTAGTAGATGGTGAGCAGTTCTTC.

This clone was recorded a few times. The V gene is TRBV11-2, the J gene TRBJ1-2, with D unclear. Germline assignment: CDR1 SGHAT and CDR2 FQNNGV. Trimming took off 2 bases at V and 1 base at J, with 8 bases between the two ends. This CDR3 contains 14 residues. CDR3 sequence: CASSLFQINYGYTF. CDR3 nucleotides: TGTGCCAGCAGCTTATTTCAGATTAACTATGGCTACACCTTC.

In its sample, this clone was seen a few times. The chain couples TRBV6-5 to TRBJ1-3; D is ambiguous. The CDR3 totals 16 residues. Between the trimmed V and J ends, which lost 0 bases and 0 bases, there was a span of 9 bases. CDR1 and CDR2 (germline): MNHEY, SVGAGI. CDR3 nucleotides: TGTGCCAGCAGTTACTCGTCAGGAACCTCTGGAAACACCATATATTTT. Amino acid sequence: CASSYSSGTSGNTIYF.

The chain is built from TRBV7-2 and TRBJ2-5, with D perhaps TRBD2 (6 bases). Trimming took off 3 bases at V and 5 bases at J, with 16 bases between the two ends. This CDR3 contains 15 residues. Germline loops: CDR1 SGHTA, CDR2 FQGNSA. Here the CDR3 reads CASSFNTIAVETQYF. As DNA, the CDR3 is TGTGCCAGCAGCTTTAACACCATAGCGGTTGAGACCCAGTACTTC.

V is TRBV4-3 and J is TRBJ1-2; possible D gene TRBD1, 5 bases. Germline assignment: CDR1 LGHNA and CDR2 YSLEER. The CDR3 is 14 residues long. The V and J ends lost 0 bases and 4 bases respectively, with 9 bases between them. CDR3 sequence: CASSQDAGGYGYTF. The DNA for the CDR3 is TGCGCCAGCAGCCAAGATGCCGGGGGCTATGGCTACACCTTC.

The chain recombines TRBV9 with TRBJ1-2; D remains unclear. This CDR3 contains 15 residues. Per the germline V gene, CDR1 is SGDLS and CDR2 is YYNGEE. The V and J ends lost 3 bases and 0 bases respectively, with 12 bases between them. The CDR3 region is CASSEGGGSNYGYTF. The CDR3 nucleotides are TGTGCCAGCAGCGAGGGAGGCGGTTCTAACTATGGCTACACCTTC.

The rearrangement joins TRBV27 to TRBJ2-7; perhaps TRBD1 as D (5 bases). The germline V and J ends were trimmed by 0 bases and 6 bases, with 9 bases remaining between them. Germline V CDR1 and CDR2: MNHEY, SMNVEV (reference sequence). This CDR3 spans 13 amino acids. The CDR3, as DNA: TGTGCCAGCAGTTTATCAGGGGTCGGCGAGCAGTACGTC. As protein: CASSLSGVGEQYV.

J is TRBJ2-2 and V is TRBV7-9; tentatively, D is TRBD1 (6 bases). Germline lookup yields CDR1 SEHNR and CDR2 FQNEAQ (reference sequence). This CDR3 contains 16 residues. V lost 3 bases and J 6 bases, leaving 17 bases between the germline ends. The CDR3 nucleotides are TGTGCCAGCAGCTTGTTTCAGGGGTTTGTTCCCGGGGAGCTGTTTTTT. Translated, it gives CASSLFQGFVPGELFF.

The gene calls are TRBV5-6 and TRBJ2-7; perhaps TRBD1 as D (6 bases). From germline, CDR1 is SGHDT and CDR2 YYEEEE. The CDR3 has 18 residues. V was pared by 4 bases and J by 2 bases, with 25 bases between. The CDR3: CASSPPRYGIGGTYEQYF. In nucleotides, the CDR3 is TGTGCCAGCAGCCCACCCCGTTATGGGATAGGGGGAACCTACGAGCAGTACTTC. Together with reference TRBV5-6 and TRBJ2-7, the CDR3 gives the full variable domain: DAGVTQSPTHLIKTRGQQVTLRCSPKSGHDTVSWYQQALGQGPQFIFQYYEEEERQRGNFPDRFSGHQFPNYSSELNVNALLLGDSALYLCASSPPRYGIGGTYEQYFGPGTRLTVT.

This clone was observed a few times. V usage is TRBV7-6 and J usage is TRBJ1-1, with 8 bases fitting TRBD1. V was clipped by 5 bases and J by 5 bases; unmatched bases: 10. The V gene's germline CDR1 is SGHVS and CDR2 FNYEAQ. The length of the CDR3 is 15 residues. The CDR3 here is CASSPIGQGETEAFF. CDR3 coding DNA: TGTGCCAGCAGCCCGATTGGACAGGGTGAGACTGAAGCTTTCTTT.

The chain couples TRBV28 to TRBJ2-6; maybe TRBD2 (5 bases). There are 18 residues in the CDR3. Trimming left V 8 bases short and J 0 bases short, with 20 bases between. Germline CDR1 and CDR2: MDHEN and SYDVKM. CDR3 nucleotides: TGTGCCAGCGGAGGAACATACGGGTTGGGCTCTGGGGCCAACGTCCTGACTTTC. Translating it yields CASGGTYGLGSGANVLTF.

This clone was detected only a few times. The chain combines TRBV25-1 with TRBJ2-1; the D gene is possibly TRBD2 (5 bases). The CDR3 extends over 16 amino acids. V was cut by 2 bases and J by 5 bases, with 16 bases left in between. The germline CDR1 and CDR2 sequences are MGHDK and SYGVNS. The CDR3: CASSETRGTMHNEQFF. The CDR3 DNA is TGTGCCAGCAGTGAAACCCGGGGTACTATGCACAATGAGCAGTTCTTC.

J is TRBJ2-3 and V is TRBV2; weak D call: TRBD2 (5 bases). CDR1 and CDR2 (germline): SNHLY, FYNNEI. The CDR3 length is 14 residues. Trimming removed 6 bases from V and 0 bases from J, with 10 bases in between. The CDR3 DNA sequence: TGTGCCAGCAGGCGGGCCTTTAGCACAGATACGCAGTATTTT. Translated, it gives CASRRAFSTDTQYF.